The rows below give T cell receptor beta chains drawn from one sample of a study of blood T cell repertoires in COVID-19. Sequencing was performed with immunoSEQ multiplex PCR; in TCRdb, only in-frame clones are kept and a portion is missing. Among a few hundred thousand clones, more than 85% were seen once, and the ten largest hold approximately 18%. Sequencing was done on a sample of PBMCs or T cells enriched from blood (not recorded which). The receptors come from a young woman who had recovered from COVID-19. The CDR3 runs from the conserved cysteine through the conserved F or W. A D gene is named only where the DNA matches it firmly. Size is omitted from some rows. Given values are once, few, many or a class for expanded clones.

abundance,d_gene,len,v_gene,j_gene,CDR3aa,CDR3nt
-,-,12,TRBV5-4,TRBJ1-1,CASSGQGIEAFF,TGTGCCAGCAGCGGGCAGGGAATAGAAGCTTTCTTT
-,TRBD1,15,TRBV7-9,TRBJ1-2,CASSLWQGADYGYTF,TGTGCCAGCAGCTTATGGCAGGGGGCGGACTATGGCTACACCTTC
once,TRBD1,15,TRBV18,TRBJ1-2,CASSPLNRGGYGYTF,TGTGCCAGCTCACCTCTCAACAGGGGTGGCTATGGCTACACCTTC
-,-,11,TRBV27,TRBJ2-1,CATLGGNEQFF,TGTGCCACCCTCGGCGGGAATGAGCAGTTCTTC
-,TRBD2,17,TRBV18,TRBJ2-5,CASSPLSGGGAQETQYF,TGTGCCAGCTCACCACTATCGGGCGGGGGGGCCCAAGAGACCCAGTACTTC
-,-,14,TRBV28,TRBJ2-1,CASSLLGLQNEQFF,TGTGCCAGCAGTTTATTGGGACTCCAAAATGAGCAGTTCTTC
-,TRBD2,14,TRBV3-1/TRBV3-2,TRBJ2-7,CASSASGRIYEQYF,TGTGCCAGCAGCGCCTCCGGGAGGATCTACGAGCAGTACTTC
-,-,14,TRBV3-1/TRBV3-2,TRBJ2-7,CASSQGRAPGEQYF,TGTGCCAGCAGCCAAGGGCGGGCCCCGGGTGAGCAGTACTTC
once,TRBD1,15,TRBV30,TRBJ1-6,CACTTGASGDSPLHF,TGTGCCTGCACGACAGGGGCAAGTGGAGATTCACCCCTCCACTTT
-,-,14,TRBV28,TRBJ1-2,CASSLFGVNYGYTF,TGTGCCAGCAGTTTATTCGGAGTTAACTATGGCTACACCTTC
-,-,16,TRBV28,TRBJ1-2,CASSLPRLGGGYGYTF,TGTGCCAGCAGTTTACCCCGACTGGGAGGAGGCTATGGCTACACCTTC
-,-,15,TRBV11-2,TRBJ2-2,CASSLDRVGTGELFF,TGTGCCAGCAGCTTAGACAGGGTCGGCACCGGGGAGCTGTTTTTT
-,-,14,TRBV19,TRBJ1-1,CASSSWTENTEAFF,TGTGCCAGTAGTTCATGGACTGAGAACACTGAAGCTTTCTTT
-,-,17,TRBV9,TRBJ2-2,CASSQTTWALNTGELFF,TGTGCCAGCAGCCAAACCACATGGGCCCTGAACACCGGGGAGCTGTTTTTT
-,-,12,TRBV24-1,TRBJ2-7,CATSDLRGEQYF,TGTGCCACCAGTGATTTAAGGGGGGAGCAGTACTTC
-,TRBD1,16,TRBV20-1,TRBJ2-7,CSASHPRTGSSYEQYF,TGCAGTGCTAGTCATCCCAGGACAGGGTCATCCTACGAGCAGTACTTC
-,-,16,TRBV28,TRBJ1-5,CASTDGLLMGNQPQHF,TGTGCCAGCACCGACGGACTGCTAATGGGCAATCAGCCCCAGCATTTT
-,-,12,TRBV7-2,TRBJ2-7,CASSLDLTEQYF,TGTGCCAGCAGCTTAGACCTCACTGAGCAGTACTTC
-,-,14,TRBV19,TRBJ2-4,CASRPEGGLNIQYF,TGTGCCAGTAGGCCCGAAGGAGGGTTGAACATTCAGTACTTC
-,TRBD2,16,TRBV3-1/TRBV3-2,TRBJ2-5,CASSPRTSGSGETQYF,TGTGCCAGCAGCCCACGGACTAGCGGGAGTGGAGAGACCCAGTACTTC
-,-,12,TRBV6-4,TRBJ1-1,CATKGGGTEAFF,TGTGCCACCAAGGGCGGGGGCACTGAAGCTTTCTTT
few,-,16,TRBV5-1,TRBJ2-6,CASSLEQVAGANVLTF,TGCGCCAGCAGCTTGGAGCAGGTTGCGGGGGCCAACGTCCTGACTTTC
-,-,15,TRBV5-5,TRBJ2-6,CASSLTGHRANVLTF,TGTGCCAGCAGCTTAACAGGGCATAGGGCCAACGTCCTGACTTTC
-,TRBD1,14,TRBV19,TRBJ1-1,CASSDRGLNTEAFF,TGTGCCAGTAGTGACAGGGGGCTGAACACTGAAGCTTTCTTT
-,TRBD2,15,TRBV11-3,TRBJ2-1,CASSFLAGVTNEQFF,TGTGCCAGCAGCTTCCTAGCGGGAGTCACCAATGAGCAGTTCTTC
-,TRBD1,14,TRBV7-2,TRBJ2-7,CASSFGTGLFEQYF,TGTGCCAGCAGCTTCGGGACAGGGCTGTTCGAGCAGTACTTC
-,-,15,TRBV24-1,TRBJ2-3,CATSPRGVGTDTQYF,TGTGCCACCAGTCCCCGAGGAGTCGGCACAGATACGCAGTATTTT
-,TRBD2,15,TRBV7-8,TRBJ2-7,CASSLGLAGSYEQYF,TGTGCCAGCAGCTTAGGCCTAGCGGGATCCTACGAGCAGTACTTC
-,TRBD2,13,TRBV29-1,TRBJ2-1,CSVRTSDYNEQFF,TGCAGCGTTCGGACTAGCGACTACAATGAGCAGTTCTTC
few,-,14,TRBV28,TRBJ2-7,CASSRGGSTYEQYF,TGTGCCAGCTCTAGAGGGGGTTCCACCTACGAGCAGTACTTC
-,-,13,TRBV7-2,TRBJ1-2,CASSLIANYGHTF,TGTGCCAGCAGCTTAATTGCTAACTATGGCCACACCTTC
-,TRBD1,15,TRBV24-1,TRBJ1-6,CATTSATGTNSPLHF,TGTGCCACCACGTCCGCGACAGGGACTAATTCACCCCTCCACTTT
-,TRBD1,16,TRBV6-5,TRBJ1-3,CASSSKDRHAGNTIYF,TGTGCCAGCAGTTCCAAGGACAGGCATGCTGGAAACACCATATATTTT
-,-,16,TRBV28,TRBJ1-1,CASSYYPQGLGTEAFF,TGTGCCAGCAGCTACTATCCACAGGGATTGGGCACTGAAGCTTTCTTT
few,-,16,TRBV5-5,TRBJ1-2,CASSVYSKAPNGGYTF,TGTGCCAGCAGCGTTTACTCAAAAGCTCCCAACGGGGGCTACACCTTC
-,-,16,TRBV5-1,TRBJ1-1,CASSLNPTGVNTEAFF,TGCGCCAGCAGCTTGAATCCCACGGGGGTGAACACTGAAGCTTTCTTT
-,TRBD2,15,TRBV13,TRBJ2-5,CASSLSSGRRETQYF,TGTGCCAGCAGCTTATCTAGCGGGAGGAGAGAGACCCAGTACTTC
-,TRBD1,13,TRBV11-3,TRBJ2-7,CASSSRDRGEQYF,TGTGCCAGCAGCTCCCGGGACAGGGGCGAGCAGTACTTC
-,-,15,TRBV11-2,TRBJ2-7,CASSDPGQRPDEQYF,TGTGCCAGCAGCGATCCTGGTCAGCGCCCGGACGAGCAGTACTTC
-,TRBD1,16,TRBV4-3,TRBJ1-1,CASSQTKTGMNTEAFF,TGCGCCAGCAGCCAGACAAAGACAGGGATGAACACTGAAGCTTTCTTT
few,-,15,TRBV3-1/TRBV3-2,TRBJ1-4,CASSQDTGGGLKLFF,TGTGCCAGCAGCCAAGATACCGGCGGGGGATTAAAACTGTTTTTT
-,TRBD1,13,TRBV29-1,TRBJ1-5,CSVLTGGNQPQHF,TGCAGCGTCTTGACAGGGGGCAATCAGCCCCAGCATTTT
few,-,16,TRBV5-1,TRBJ1-3,CASSLSPEIAGNTIYF,TGCGCCAGCAGCTTGTCCCCCGAGATTGCTGGAAACACCATATATTTT
-,-,13,TRBV11-2,TRBJ2-7,CASSSSTAYEQYF,TGTGCCAGCAGCTCGTCTACGGCCTACGAGCAGTACTTC
-,TRBD1,15,TRBV27,TRBJ1-6,CASRRWDSYNSPLHF,TGTGCCAGCAGACGATGGGACAGCTATAATTCACCCCTCCACTTT
-,TRBD1,15,TRBV29-1,TRBJ2-2,CSVGTGGLNTGELFF,TGCAGCGTTGGGACAGGGGGCTTGAACACCGGGGAGCTGTTTTTT
-,-,14,TRBV10-3,TRBJ1-5,CAISDQGLGQPQHF,TGTGCCATCAGCGATCAGGGATTGGGGCAGCCCCAGCATTTT
once,-,12,TRBV14,TRBJ1-2,CASSPGGYGYTF,TGTGCCAGCAGCCCGGGAGGCTATGGCTACACCTTC
once,-,13,TRBV18,TRBJ1-4,CASSPRQNEKLFF,TGTGCCAGCTCACCCCGACAGAATGAAAAACTGTTTTTT
once,-,16,TRBV4-3,TRBJ2-1,CASSQEPGFHYNEQFF,TGCGCCAGCAGCCAAGAACCGGGGTTCCACTACAATGAGCAGTTCTTC
-,TRBD2,15,TRBV27,TRBJ2-5,CASSMTSGAQETQYF,TGTGCCAGCAGTATGACTAGCGGGGCACAAGAGACCCAGTACTTC